This entry concerns a single TCR beta chain. What it recognizes is unknown. The sample belongs to a study of blood T cells in healthy people across ages. Overall study results and limits: Higher naive T cell percentage went strongly together with higher TCR beta diversity. Long-lived and aged donors differed, with more naive CD4+ cells and higher diversity in the long-lived.

A second about 6 to 11 cycle PCR used barcoded and J-beta primers. Per sample, CDR3-containing paired-end reads numbered at least 2.5 million. In TCRdb, the 5' RACE reads were re-called with MiXCR into one record per CDR3 protein. The table lists some 640,000 distinct CDR3 sequences, around half of them singletons, with 30% to 40% in the top ten. Sequenced: blood. This clonotype was obtained from a woman aged 60-75 years in good health.

The DNA for the CDR3 is TGTGCCAGCAGTTACGGGGGCATTCTGGACGAGCAGTACTTC. Amino acids: CASSYGGILDEQYF. The chain combines TRBV6-2 or TRBV6-3 with TRBJ2-5; tentative D call: TRBD1 (6 bases). The DNA end favors TRBJ2-7, so the J call may be wrong. The length of the CDR3 is 14 residues. Germline V CDR1 and CDR2: MNHEY, SVGEGT.